Following are 18 T cell receptor beta chains from one sample sequenced in a study of Graves' ophthalmopathy and Graves' hyperthyroidism. Researchers took RNA transcripts and amplified TCR beta CDR3 regions from them. In the first round, RT-PCR was carried out with HTBI primers, and a multiplex PCR formed the second round. A single record per CDR3 protein comes from TCRdb applying MiXCR to the multiplex PCR reads. The data contain around 1,000,000 distinct CDR3 sequences, 35% to 45% of them singletons. Sample: peripheral blood or thyroid tissue (not recorded which). The receptors come from an adult man with Graves' hyperthyroidism.

This clonotype was counted at least ten times. The V call is TRBV5-1, the J call TRBJ1-2, with D maybe TRBD1 (6 bases). With 2 bases removed from V and 8 bases from J, the gap between germline ends came to 13 bases. Germline V gives CDR1 SGHRS, CDR2 YFSETQ. This CDR3 has 13 amino acids. CDR3 DNA sequence: TGCGCCAGCAGCTTCGGACAGCGGGAAGGCTACACCTTC. Its protein is CASSFGQREGYTF.

This clonotype was counted ten times or more. V and J are TRBV2 and TRBJ1-5; D uncertain. The germline CDR1 and CDR2 sequences are SNHLY and FYNNEI. CDR3 size: 12 residues. The germline V and J ends were trimmed by 6 bases and 4 bases, with 7 bases remaining between them. The CDR3 loop reads CASSKGNQPQHF. The CDR3 nucleotides read TGTGCCAGCAGCAAGGGTAATCAGCCCCAGCATTTT.

This clonotype was observed a handful of times. The chain couples TRBV29-1 to TRBJ2-2; 9 nucleotides match TRBD1. Germline CDR1 and CDR2: SQVTM and ANQGSEA. J lost 4 bases, V lost 7 bases, and 10 bases had no gene match. The CDR3 runs to 15 residues. The CDR3 spells CSGKQGAGTTGELFF. The CDR3 coding sequence is TGCAGCGGTAAACAGGGGGCTGGGACCACCGGGGAGCTGTTTTTT.

The sample holds many counts of this clonotype. This chain connects TRBV9 to TRBJ2-7, with 8 nucleotides matching TRBD2. V lost 0 bases and J lost 2; bases outside the gene matches: 10. CDR1 and CDR2 from the germline V gene are SGDLS and YYNGEE. This CDR3 contains 17 residues. The CDR3 is CASSVASSGRAPYEQYF. The CDR3 DNA is TGTGCCAGCAGCGTAGCTTCCAGCGGGAGAGCGCCCTACGAGCAGTACTTC.

Written as DNA, the CDR3 is TGTGCCAGCAGCCAAGATTGGACTAGCGGTAAGCAGTACTTC. It codes for CASSQDWTSGKQYF. V usage is TRBV14 and J usage is TRBJ2-7; 10 positions match TRBD2. V shed 0 bases, J shed 8 bases, and the junction held 4 bases outside the gene matches. This CDR3 has 14 residues. Germline V gene lookup returns CDR1 SGHDN and CDR2 FVKESK.

This clonotype occurred many times. The rearrangement uses TRBV7-9 and TRBJ2-7; 11 bases match TRBD2. The V segment lost 4 bases and the J segment 4 bases; nucleotides outside the gene matches: 6. This CDR3 spans 15 amino acids. The germline CDR1 and CDR2 sequences are SEHNR and FQNEAQ (reference sequence). This chain's CDR3 is CASSSTSGRVYEQYF. CDR3 in DNA: TGTGCCAGCAGCTCAACTAGCGGGAGAGTGTACGAGCAGTACTTC. The variable domain in full, with the rest retrieved from reference TRBV7-9 and TRBJ2-7, is DTGVSQNPRHKITKRGQNVTFRCDPISEHNRLYWYRQTLGQGPEFLTYFQNEAQLEKSRLLSDRFSAERPKGSFSTLEIQRTEQGDSAMYLCASSSTSGRVYEQYFGPGTRLTVT.

There are a few counts of this clonotype. This CDR3 is CASSLEGTGGFEQYF. CDR3 in DNA: TGTGCCAGCAGCTTGGAAGGGACAGGGGGCTTCGAGCAGTACTTC. V gene TRBV7-2 combines with J gene TRBJ2-7; 12 nucleotides align to TRBD1. Trimming cost V 3 bases and J 6 bases; bases outside gene matches: 6. The length of the CDR3 is 15 residues. CDR1 is SGHTA, CDR2 FQGNSA, per germline.

V gene TRBV29-1 combines with J gene TRBJ2-7, with D possibly TRBD1 on 6 matching bases. V was clipped by 1 base and J by 9 bases, with 13 bases between them. Germline V lookup: CDR1 SQVTM, CDR2 ANQGSEA. This CDR3 spans 12 amino acids. This CDR3 is CSVEGGGGGQYF. DNA for the CDR3: TGCAGCGTTGAAGGTGGGGGCGGTGGGCAGTACTTC.

In its sample, this clonotype was seen many times. This rearrangement joins TRBV9 to TRBJ2-6; no reliable D call. Germline values: CDR1 SGDLS, CDR2 YYNGEE. This CDR3 is built from 18 residues. V shed 1 base and J shed 0 bases, with 14 bases lying between them. In nucleotides, the CDR3 is TGTGCCAGCAGCGTACTACCCCAAGTCTCCTCTGGGGCCAACGTCCTGACTTTC. This codes for CASSVLPQVSSGANVLTF.

This clonotype was observed many times. The chain uses TRBV7-9 and TRBJ1-2; possible D gene TRBD1, 5 bases. V lost 4 bases, J lost 5 bases, and 11 bases lay in between. Germline lookup yields CDR1 SEHNR and CDR2 FQNEAQ (reference sequence). The CDR3 is 13 residues long. The CDR3 nucleotides are TGTGCCAGCAGCTCAGGGTCTGGGTATGGCTACACCTTC. This encodes CASSSGSGYGYTF.

This clonotype showed up many times. J is TRBJ1-5 and V is TRBV29-1; D uncertain. The CDR3 spans 12 residues. V lost 4 bases to trimming and J lost 4 bases, with 8 bases between them. Germline values: CDR1 SQVTM, CDR2 ANQGSEA. As DNA, the CDR3 is TGCAGCGTTGTAGAGGGTAATCAGCCCCAGCATTTT. Translation: CSVVEGNQPQHF.

V usage is TRBV11-2 and J usage is TRBJ2-6, with 7 bases identical to TRBD1. Germline loops: CDR1 SGHAT, CDR2 FQNNGV. The V segment lost 4 bases and the J segment 0 bases; nucleotides outside the gene matches: 3. This CDR3 contains 16 residues. CDR3 region: CASSSRDSSGANVLTF. The CDR3 DNA sequence: TGTGCCAGCAGCTCCCGGGACAGCTCTGGGGCCAACGTCCTGACTTTC.

This clonotype was counted ten times or more. The chain has TRBV24-1 and TRBJ2-5, with D maybe TRBD1 (8 bases). CDR1 is KGHDR, CDR2 SFDVKD, per germline. The CDR3 totals 17 residues. The V end was cut by 7 bases, the J end by 4 bases, with 24 bases between. The DNA for the CDR3 is TGTGCCACCAGCCGCTGGTACCCACAGGGGGAGGGAGAGACCCAGTACTTC. This codes for CATSRWYPQGEGETQYF.

In its sample, this clonotype was seen once. The V call is TRBV20-1, the J call TRBJ2-5; 7 bases agree with TRBD1. Germline CDR1 and CDR2: DFQATT and SNEGSKA (reference sequence). This CDR3 comprises 14 residues. V lost 2 bases and J lost 7; bases outside the gene matches: 10. The CDR3 coding sequence is TGCAGTGCTAGAAAGACAGGGAACACCGGGACCCAGTACTTC. This translates into CSARKTGNTGTQYF.

The rearrangement joins TRBV12-3 or TRBV12-4 to TRBJ2-5; a possible D gene is TRBD1 (6 bases). V lost 6 bases to trimming and J lost 2 bases, with 19 bases between them. The CDR3 is 16 residues long. CDR3 region: CASRPPGEWAQETQYF. CDR3 nucleotides: TGTGCCAGCAGACCCCCAGGGGAATGGGCTCAAGAGACCCAGTACTTC.

This clonotype came up a few times. This chain uses TRBV12-3 or TRBV12-4 with TRBJ1-1, with D perhaps TRBD1 (6 bases). The V end lost 4 bases, the J end lost 1 base, and 13 bases lay between the germline ends. This CDR3 is built from 15 residues. In nucleotides, the CDR3 is TGTGCCAGCAGTTCGTACAGGGAGGGGAACACTGAAGCTTTCTTT. Translating it yields CASSSYREGNTEAFF.

A remark on this clonotype: A much larger clone lies a single base off, so this may be a read error. This rearrangement joins TRBV7-9 to TRBJ1-2; no firm D call. Germline V lookup: CDR1 SEHNR, CDR2 FQNEAQ (reference sequence). This CDR3 has 16 amino acids. V gave up 4 bases and J gave up 8 bases, with 23 bases separating them. Written as DNA, the CDR3 is TGTGCCAGCAGCTCACTAATTGGGGTCTCCACGGAGGGCTACACCTTC. Translation gives CASSSLIGVSTEGYTF.

CDR3: CASSLQGQSNEKLFF. CDR3 sequence (DNA): TGTGCCAGCAGCTTGCAGGGACAGTCTAATGAAAAACTGTTTTTT. The chain carries TRBV11-2 and TRBJ1-4; 7 bases match TRBD1. V gave up 3 bases and J gave up 3 bases; unmatched junction bases: 4. CDR3 length equals 15 residues. Germline values: CDR1 SGHAT, CDR2 FQNNGV. Using reference TRBV11-2 and TRBJ1-4 for the parts outside the CDR3, the full variable domain is EAGVAQSPRYKIIEKRQSVAFWCNPISGHATLYWYQQILGQGPKLLIQFQNNGVVDDSQLPKDRFSAERLKGVDSTLKIQPAKLEDSAVYLCASSLQGQSNEKLFFGSGTQLSVL.